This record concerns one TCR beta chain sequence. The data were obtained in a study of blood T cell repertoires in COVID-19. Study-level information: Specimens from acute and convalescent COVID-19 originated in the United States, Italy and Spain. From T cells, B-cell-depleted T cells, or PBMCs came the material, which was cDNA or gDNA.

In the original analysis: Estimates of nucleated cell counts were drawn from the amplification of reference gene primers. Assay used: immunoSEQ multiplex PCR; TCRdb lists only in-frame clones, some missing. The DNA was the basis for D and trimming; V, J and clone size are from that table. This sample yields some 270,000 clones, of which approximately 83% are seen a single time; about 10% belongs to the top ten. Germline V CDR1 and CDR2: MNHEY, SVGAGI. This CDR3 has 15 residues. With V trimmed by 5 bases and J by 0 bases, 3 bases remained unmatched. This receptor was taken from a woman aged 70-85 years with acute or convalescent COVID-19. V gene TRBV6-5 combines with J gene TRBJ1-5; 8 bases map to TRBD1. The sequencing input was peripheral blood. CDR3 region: CASSQDRVSNQPQHF. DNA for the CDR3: TGTGCCAGCAGTCAGGACAGGGTTAGCAATCAGCCCCAGCATTTT.